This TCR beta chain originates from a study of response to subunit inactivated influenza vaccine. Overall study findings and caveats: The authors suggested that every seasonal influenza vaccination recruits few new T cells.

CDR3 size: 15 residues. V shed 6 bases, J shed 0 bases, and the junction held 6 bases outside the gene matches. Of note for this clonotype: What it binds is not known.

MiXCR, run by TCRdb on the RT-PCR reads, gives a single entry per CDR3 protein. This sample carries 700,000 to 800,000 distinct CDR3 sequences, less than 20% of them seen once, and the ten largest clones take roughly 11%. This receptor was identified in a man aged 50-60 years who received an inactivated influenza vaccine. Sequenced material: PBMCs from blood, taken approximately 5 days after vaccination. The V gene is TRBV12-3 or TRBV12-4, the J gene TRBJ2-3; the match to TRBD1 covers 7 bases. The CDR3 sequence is CASSPGQPSTDTQYF. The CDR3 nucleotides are TGTGCCAGCAGCCCGGGACAGCCAAGCACAGATACGCAGTATTTT.